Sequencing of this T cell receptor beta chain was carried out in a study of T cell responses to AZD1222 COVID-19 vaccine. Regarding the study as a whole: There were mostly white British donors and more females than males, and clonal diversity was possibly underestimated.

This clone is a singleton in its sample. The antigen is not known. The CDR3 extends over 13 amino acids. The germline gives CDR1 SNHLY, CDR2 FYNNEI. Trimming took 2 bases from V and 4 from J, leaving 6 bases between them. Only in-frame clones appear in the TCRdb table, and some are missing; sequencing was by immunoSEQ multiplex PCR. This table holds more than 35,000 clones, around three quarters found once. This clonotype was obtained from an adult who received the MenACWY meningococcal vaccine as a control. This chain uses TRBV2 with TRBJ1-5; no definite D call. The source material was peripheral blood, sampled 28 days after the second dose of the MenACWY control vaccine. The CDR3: CASSETPNQPQHF. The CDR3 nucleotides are TGTGCCAGCAGTGAAACCCCGAATCAGCCCCAGCATTTT.